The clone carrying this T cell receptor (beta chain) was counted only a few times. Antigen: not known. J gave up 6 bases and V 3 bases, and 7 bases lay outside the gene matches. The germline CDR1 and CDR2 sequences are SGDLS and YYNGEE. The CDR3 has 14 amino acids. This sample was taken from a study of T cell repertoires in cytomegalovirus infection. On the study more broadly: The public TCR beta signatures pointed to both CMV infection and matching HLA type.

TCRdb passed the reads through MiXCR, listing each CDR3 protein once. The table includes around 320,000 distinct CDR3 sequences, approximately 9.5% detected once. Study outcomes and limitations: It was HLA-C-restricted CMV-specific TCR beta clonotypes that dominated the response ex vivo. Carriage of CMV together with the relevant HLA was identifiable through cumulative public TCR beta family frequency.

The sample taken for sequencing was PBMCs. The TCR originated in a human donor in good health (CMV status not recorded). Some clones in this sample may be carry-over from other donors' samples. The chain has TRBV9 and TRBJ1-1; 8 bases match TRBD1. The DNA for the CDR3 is TGTGCCAGCAGCGCCGGACAGGGACAGGCTGAAGCTTTCTTT. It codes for CASSAGQGQAEAFF.